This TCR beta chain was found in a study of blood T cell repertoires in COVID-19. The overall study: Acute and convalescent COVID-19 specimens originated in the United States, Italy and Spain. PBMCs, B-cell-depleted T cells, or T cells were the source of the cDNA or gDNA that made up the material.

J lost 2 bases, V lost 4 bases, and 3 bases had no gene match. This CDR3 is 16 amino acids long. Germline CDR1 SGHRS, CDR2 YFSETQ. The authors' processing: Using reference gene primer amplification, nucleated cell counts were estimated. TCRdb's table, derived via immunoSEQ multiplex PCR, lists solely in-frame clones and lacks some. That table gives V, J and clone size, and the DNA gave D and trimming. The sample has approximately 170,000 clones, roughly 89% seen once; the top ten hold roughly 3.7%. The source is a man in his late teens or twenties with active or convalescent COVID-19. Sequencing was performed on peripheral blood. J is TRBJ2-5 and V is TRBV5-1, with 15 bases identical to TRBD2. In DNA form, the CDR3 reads TGCGCCAGCAGCATCGGACTAGCGGGAGGGCAAGAGACCCAGTACTTC. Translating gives CASSIGLAGGQETQYF. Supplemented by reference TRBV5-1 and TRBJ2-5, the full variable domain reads KAGVTQTPRYLIKTRGQQVTLSCSPISGHRSVSWYQQTPGQGLQFLFEYFSETQRNKGNFPGRFSGRQFSNSRSEMNVSTLELGDSALYLCASSIGLAGGQETQYFGPGTRLLVL.